This TCR beta chain originates from a study of CD8 T cells in Susac syndrome. Study-level points and caveats: As the study acknowledged, the number of individuals in its TCR sequencing and HLA analysis was relatively small.

The V end was cut by 6 bases, the J end by 10 bases, with 12 bases between. This CDR3 region has 11 residues. Germline V gives CDR1 DFQATT, CDR2 SNEGSKA (reference sequence). When the RNA was reverse transcribed, random hexamers were used with an input of roughly 0.5 to 1 ug. The immunoSEQ assay covered 54 Vbeta and 13 Jbeta segments for CDR3. TCRdb recomputed calls from the immunoSEQ multiplex PCR reads with MiXCR, one row per CDR3 protein. The sample has roughly 130,000 distinct CDR3 sequences, less than 95% seen once. The patients serving as multiple sclerosis controls were treatment-naive. They had stable or active relapsing-remitting disease and fulfilled revised McDonald criteria. TEMRA cells were FACS-enriched and CD8+ and CD4+ T cells negatively isolated. In regard to this clonotype: No antigen is known for it.

The receptor was derived from a human donor with multiple sclerosis. The specimen was CD4+ T cells from PBMCs. The V gene is TRBV20-1, the J gene TRBJ1-4; D call uncertain. The CDR3 reads CSARLGGKLFF. The CDR3 bases are TGCAGTGCCAGGCTGGGCGGAAAACTGTTTTTT.